This T cell receptor (beta chain) was retrieved from a study of spatial heterogeneity in lung cancer. Study background: Alpha-chain detections were consistently fewer than beta-chain detections among the sequences. Study conclusions and caveats: Ubiquitous expanded tumor TCRs surfaced in blood more at resection than they did at follow-up.

Trimming took off 2 bases at V and 3 bases at J, with 6 bases between the two ends. This CDR3 region has 13 residues. Germline V gives CDR1 SGHVS, CDR2 FQNEAQ. Documented time point: blood at routine non-recurrence follow-up after resection. No cells were sorted before sequencing. The whole RNA sequenced was extracted from tumor, nontumor lung or frozen PBMC. The presence of a unique molecular identifier marked each TCR cDNA molecule. TCRdb called the 5' RACE reads again in MiXCR, with one record for every CDR3 protein. The data contain roughly 110,000 distinct CDR3 sequences, 9.5% to 14% of them seen just once; the ten biggest clones take up about 24%. A note on this clonotype: Its cognate antigen is unknown.

The TCR comes from a female donor with early-stage non-small cell lung cancer. This chain joins TRBV7-8 and TRBJ2-3; no definite D call. This material consisted of PBMCs, taken at follow-up. The chain's CDR3 is CASSLSLTDTQYF. In DNA form, the CDR3 reads TGTGCCAGCAGCTTATCCTTGACAGATACGCAGTATTTT.